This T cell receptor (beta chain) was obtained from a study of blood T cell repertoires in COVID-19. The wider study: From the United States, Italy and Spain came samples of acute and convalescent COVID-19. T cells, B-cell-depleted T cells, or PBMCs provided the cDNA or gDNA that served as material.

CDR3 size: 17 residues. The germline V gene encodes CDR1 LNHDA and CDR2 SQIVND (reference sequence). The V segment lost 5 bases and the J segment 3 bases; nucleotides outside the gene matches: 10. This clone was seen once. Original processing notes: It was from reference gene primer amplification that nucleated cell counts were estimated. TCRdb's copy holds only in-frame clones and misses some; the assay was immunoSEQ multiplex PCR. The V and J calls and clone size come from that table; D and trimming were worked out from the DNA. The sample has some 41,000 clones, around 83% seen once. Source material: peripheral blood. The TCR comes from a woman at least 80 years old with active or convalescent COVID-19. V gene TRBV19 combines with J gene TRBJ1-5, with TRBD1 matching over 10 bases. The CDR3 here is CASSARDRGFDNQPQHF. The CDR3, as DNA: TGTGCCAGTAGTGCGCGGGACAGGGGATTTGACAATCAGCCCCAGCATTTT.